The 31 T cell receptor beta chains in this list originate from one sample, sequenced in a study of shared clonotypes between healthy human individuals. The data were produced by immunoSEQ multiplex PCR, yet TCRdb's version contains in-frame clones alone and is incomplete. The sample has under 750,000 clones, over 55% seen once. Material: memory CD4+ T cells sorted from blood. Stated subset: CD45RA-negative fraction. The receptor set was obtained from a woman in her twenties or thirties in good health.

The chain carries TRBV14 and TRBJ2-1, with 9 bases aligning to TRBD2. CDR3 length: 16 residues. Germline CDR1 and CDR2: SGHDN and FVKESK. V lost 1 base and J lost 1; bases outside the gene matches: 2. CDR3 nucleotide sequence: TGTGCCAGCAGCCAAGTAGCGGGAGCATCCTACAATGAGCAGTTCTTC. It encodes CASSQVAGASYNEQFF.

CDR3 bases: TGTGCCAGCAAACAGGCCGTGGAGACCCAGTACTTC. It specifies CASKQAVETQYF. This sequence joins TRBV2 and TRBJ2-5, with D maybe TRBD1 (5 bases). Germline CDR1 reads SNHLY; CDR2 reads FYNNEI. V dropped 7 bases and J dropped 5 bases, with 11 bases sitting between them. The CDR3 contains 12 residues.

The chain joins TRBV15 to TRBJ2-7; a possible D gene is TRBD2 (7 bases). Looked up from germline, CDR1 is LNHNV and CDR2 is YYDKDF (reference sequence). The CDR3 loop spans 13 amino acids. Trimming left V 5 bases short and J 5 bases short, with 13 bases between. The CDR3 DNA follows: TGTGCCACCAGCCGAGGGGGGGGACACGAGCAGTACTTC. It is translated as CATSRGGGHEQYF.

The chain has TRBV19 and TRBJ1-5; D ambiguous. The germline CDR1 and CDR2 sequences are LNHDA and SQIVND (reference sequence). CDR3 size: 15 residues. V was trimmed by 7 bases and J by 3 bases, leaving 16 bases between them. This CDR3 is CASTPNGQNNQPQHF. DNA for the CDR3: TGTGCCAGTACCCCGAATGGCCAAAACAATCAGCCCCAGCATTTT.

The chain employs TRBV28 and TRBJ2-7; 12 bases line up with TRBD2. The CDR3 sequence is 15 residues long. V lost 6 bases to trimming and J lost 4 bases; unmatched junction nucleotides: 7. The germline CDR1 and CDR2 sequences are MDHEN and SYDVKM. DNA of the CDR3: TGTGCCAGCAGAGTGACTAGCGGGGGTTCATACGAGCAGTACTTC. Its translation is CASRVTSGGSYEQYF.

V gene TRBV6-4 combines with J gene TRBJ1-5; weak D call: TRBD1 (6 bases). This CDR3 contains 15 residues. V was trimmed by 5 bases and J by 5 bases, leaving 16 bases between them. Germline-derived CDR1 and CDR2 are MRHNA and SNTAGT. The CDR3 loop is CASSIKGGSHQPQHF. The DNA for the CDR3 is TGTGCCAGCAGTATAAAGGGGGGGAGCCATCAGCCCCAGCATTTT.

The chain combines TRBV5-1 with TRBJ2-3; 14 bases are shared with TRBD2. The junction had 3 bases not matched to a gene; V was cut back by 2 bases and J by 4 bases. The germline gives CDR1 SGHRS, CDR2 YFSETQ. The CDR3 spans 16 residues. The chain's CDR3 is CASSLQGLAGADTQYF. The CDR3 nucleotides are TGCGCCAGCAGCTTACAGGGACTAGCGGGAGCAGATACGCAGTATTTT.

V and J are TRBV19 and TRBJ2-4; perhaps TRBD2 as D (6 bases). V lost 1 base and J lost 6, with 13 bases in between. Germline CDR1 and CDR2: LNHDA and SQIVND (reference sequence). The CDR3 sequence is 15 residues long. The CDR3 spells CASSIGRASGNIQYF. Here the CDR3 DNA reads TGTGCCAGTAGTATAGGGAGGGCTAGTGGAAACATTCAGTACTTC.

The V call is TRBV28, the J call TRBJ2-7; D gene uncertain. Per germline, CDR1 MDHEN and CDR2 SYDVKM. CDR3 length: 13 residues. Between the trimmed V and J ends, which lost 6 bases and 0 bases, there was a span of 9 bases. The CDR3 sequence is CASRWTSSYEQYF. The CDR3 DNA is TGTGCCAGCAGGTGGACCTCCTCCTACGAGCAGTACTTC.

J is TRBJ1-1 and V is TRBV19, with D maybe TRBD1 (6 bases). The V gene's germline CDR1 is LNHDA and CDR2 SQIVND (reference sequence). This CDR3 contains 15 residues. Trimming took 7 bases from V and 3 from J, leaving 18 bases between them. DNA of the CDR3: TGTGCCAGTACCCCGGATTGGACAGAGCACACTGAAGCTTTCTTT. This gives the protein CASTPDWTEHTEAFF. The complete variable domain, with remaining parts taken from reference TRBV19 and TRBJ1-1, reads DGGITQSPKYLFRKEGQNVTLSCEQNLNHDAMYWYRQDPGQGLRLIYYSQIVNDFQKGDIAEGYSVSREKKESFPLTVTSAQKNPTAFYLCASTPDWTEHTEAFFGQGTRLTVV.

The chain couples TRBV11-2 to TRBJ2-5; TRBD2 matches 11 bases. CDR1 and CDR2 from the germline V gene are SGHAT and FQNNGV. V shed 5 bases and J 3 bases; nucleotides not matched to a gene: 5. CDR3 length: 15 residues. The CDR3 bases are TGTGCCAGCAGCGATCGACTAGCGGGAAAAGAGACCCAGTACTTC. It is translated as CASSDRLAGKETQYF.

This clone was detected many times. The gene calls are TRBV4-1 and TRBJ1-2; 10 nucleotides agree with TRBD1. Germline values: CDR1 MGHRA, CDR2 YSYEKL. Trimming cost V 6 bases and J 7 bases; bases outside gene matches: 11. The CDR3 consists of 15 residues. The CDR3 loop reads CASSSGTGALRGYTF. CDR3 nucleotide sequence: TGCGCCAGCAGTTCCGGGACAGGGGCACTCCGTGGCTACACCTTC.

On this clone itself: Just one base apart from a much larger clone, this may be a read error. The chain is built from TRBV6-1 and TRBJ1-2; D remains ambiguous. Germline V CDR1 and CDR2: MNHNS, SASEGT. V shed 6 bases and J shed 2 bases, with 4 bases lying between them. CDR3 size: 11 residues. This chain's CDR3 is CASSSNYGYTF. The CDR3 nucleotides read TGTGCCAGCAGCTCGAACTATGGCTACACCTTC.

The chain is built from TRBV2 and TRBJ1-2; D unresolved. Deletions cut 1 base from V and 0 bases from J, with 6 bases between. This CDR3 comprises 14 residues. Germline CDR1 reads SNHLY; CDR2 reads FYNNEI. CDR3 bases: TGTGCCAGCAGTGAAGGCAGTTCTAACTATGGCTACACCTTC. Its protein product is CASSEGSSNYGYTF.

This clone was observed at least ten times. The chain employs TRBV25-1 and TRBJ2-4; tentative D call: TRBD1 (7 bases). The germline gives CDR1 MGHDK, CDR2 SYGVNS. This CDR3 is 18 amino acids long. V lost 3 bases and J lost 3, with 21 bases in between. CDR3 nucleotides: TGTGCCAGCAGTGAGGACTCCAAATCTCAGGGGGGCAAAAACATTCAGTACTTC. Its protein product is CASSEDSKSQGGKNIQYF.

The chain's CDR3 is CASSLEGAGRPETQYF. The CDR3, as DNA: TGCGCCAGCAGCTTGGAGGGAGCGGGAAGGCCAGAGACCCAGTACTTC. The rearrangement uses TRBV5-1 and TRBJ2-5; 7 bases map to TRBD2. This CDR3 spans 16 amino acids. Germline V gene sequence: CDR1 SGHRS, CDR2 YFSETQ. V lost 0 bases, J lost 4 bases, and 9 bases stayed unmatched. The whole variable domain, remainder taken from reference TRBV5-1 and TRBJ2-5, is KAGVTQTPRYLIKTRGQQVTLSCSPISGHRSVSWYQQTPGQGLQFLFEYFSETQRNKGNFPGRFSGRQFSNSRSEMNVSTLELGDSALYLCASSLEGAGRPETQYFGPGTRLLVL.

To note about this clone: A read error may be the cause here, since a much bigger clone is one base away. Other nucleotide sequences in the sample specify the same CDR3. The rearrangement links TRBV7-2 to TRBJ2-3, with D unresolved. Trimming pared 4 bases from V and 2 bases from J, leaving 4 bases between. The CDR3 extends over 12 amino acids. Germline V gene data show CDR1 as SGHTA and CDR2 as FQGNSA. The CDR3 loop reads CASSSYTDTQYF. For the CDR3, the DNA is TGTGCCAGCAGCTCTTACACAGATACGCAGTATTTT.

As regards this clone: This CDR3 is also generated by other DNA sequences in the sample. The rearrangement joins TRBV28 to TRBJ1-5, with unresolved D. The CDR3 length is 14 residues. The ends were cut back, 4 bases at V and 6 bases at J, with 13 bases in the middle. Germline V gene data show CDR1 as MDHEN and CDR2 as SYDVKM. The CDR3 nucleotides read TGTGCCAGCAGTTCACCTCCGGGGTCTCAGCCCCAGCATTTT. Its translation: CASSSPPGSQPQHF.

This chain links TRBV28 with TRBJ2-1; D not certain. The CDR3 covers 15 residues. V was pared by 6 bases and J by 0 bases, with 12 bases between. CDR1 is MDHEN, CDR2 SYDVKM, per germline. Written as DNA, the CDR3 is TGTGCCAGCAGAATCCGACCCTCCTCCTACAATGAGCAGTTCTTC. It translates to CASRIRPSSYNEQFF.

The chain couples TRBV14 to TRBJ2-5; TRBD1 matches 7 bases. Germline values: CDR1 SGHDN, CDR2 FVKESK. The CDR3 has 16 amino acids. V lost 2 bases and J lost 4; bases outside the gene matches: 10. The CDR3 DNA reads TGTGCCAGCAGCCAAAAGTCGACAGGGTATCGAGAGACCCAGTACTTC. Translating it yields CASSQKSTGYRETQYF. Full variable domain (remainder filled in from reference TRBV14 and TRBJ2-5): EAGVTQFPSHSVIEKGQTVTLRCDPISGHDNLYWYRRVMGKEIKFLLHFVKESKQDESGMPNNRFLAERTGGTYSTLKVQPAELEDSGVYFCASSQKSTGYRETQYFGPGTRLLVL.

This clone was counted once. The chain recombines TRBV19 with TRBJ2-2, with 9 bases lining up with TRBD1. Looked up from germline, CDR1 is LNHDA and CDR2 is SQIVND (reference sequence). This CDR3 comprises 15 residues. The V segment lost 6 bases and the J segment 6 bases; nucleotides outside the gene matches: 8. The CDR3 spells CASSVTGGFAGELFF. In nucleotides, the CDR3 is TGTGCCAGTAGCGTAACAGGGGGCTTTGCCGGGGAGCTGTTTTTT.

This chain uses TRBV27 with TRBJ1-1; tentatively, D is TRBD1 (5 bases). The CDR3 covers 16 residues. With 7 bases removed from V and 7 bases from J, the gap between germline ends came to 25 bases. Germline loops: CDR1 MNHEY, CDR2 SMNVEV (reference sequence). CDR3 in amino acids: CASINLGGSGAYEAFF. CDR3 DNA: TGTGCCAGCATTAATCTTGGAGGCTCCGGGGCCTATGAAGCTTTCTTT.

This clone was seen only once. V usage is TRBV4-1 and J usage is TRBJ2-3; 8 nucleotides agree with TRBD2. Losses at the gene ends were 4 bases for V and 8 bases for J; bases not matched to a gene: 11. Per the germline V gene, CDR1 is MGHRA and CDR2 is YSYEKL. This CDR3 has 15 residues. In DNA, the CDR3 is TGCGCCAGCAGCCCGCAAGCGGGAGAAGGGGCTACGCAGTATTTT. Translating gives CASSPQAGEGATQYF.

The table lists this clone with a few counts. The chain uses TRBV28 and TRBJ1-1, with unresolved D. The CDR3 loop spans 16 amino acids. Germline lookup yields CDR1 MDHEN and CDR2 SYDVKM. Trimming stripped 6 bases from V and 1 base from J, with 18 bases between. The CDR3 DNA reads TGTGCCAGCAGATTCACCCTTAGGAAAGGGAACACTGAAGCTTTCTTT. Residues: CASRFTLRKGNTEAFF.

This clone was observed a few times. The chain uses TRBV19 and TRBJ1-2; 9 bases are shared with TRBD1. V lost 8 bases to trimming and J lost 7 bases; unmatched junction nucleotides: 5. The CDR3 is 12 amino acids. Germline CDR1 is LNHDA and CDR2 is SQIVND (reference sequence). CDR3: CASRTGDSGYTF. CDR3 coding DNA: TGTGCCAGTCGGACAGGGGATTCTGGCTACACCTTC.

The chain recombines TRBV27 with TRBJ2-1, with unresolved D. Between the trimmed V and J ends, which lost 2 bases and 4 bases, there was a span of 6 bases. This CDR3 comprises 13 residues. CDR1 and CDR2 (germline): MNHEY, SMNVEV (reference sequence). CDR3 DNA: TGTGCCAGCAGTTTACACTTTTACAATGAGCAGTTCTTC. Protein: CASSLHFYNEQFF.

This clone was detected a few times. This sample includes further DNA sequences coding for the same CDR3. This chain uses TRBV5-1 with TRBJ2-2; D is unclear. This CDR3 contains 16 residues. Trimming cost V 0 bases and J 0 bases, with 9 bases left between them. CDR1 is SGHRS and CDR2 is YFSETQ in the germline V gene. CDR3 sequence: CASSLEGRPNTGELFF. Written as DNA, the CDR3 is TGCGCCAGCAGCTTGGAGGGTCGGCCGAACACCGGGGAGCTGTTTTTT.

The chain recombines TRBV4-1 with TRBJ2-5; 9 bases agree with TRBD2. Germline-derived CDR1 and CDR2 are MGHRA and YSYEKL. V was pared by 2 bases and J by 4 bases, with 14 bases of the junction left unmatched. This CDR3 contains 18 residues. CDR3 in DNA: TGCGCCAGCAGCCAAACAGACGCCCGGGCGGGGGGGCGAGAGACCCAGTACTTC. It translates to CASSQTDARAGGRETQYF.

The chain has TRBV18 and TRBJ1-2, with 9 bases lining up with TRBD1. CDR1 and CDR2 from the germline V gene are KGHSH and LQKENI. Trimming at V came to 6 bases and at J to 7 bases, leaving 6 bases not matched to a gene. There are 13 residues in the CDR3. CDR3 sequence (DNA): TGTGCCAGCTCGGCAGGACAGGGGAGTGGCTACACCTTC. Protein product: CASSAGQGSGYTF. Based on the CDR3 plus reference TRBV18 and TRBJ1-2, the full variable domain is NAGVMQNPRHLVRRRGQEARLRCSPMKGHSHVYWYRQLPEEGLKFMVYLQKENIIDESGMPKERFSAEFPKEGPSILRIQQVVRGDSAAYFCASSAGQGSGYTFGSGTRLTVV.

CDR3 loop: CASSQGKASLYRGYTF. The DNA for the CDR3 is TGCGCCAGCAGCCAAGGAAAAGCGTCGCTTTATCGGGGCTACACCTTC. The V and J genes are TRBV4-1 and TRBJ1-2; the D is unclear. There are 16 residues in the CDR3. Germline lookup yields CDR1 MGHRA and CDR2 YSYEKL. The V end lost 1 base, the J end lost 8 bases, and 20 bases lay between the germline ends.

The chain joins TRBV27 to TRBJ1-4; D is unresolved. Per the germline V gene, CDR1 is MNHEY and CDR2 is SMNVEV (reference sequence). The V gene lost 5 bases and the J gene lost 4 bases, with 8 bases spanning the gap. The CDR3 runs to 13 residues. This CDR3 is CASSVHSNEKLFF. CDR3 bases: TGTGCCAGCAGTGTACACAGTAATGAAAAACTGTTTTTT.